What follows describes a single TCR beta chain. Its antigen is currently unknown. Sequencing used immunoSEQ multiplex PCR; TCRdb keeps in-frame clones, though not all of them. The sample holds roughly 150,000 clones, about nine tenths seen once. This sample was taken from a study of T cell responses to AZD1222 COVID-19 vaccine. General study findings and limits: The donor group comprised mostly white British people and more females; the analysis possibly underestimated clonal diversity. Repertoires were obtained solely post-peak T cell response. At baseline, seropositivity was found in only six AZD1222 recipients. The span of vaccine-associated CD4 TCRs extended across spike, with dominance at 160-218 and 743-854.

The V gene end was trimmed by 5 bases and the J gene end by 0 bases; junction bases not matched to a gene: 3. This CDR3 comprises 15 residues. Germline loops: CDR1 PRHDT, CDR2 FYEKMQ (reference sequence). Sequencing was performed on peripheral blood, taken on day 0 of AZD1222 vaccination. The source of this sequence is an adult in good health. This chain links TRBV13 with TRBJ2-3, with 9 nucleotides matching TRBD2. The CDR3 DNA is TGTGCCAGCAGCCCCGGACTAGCGAGCACAGATACGCAGTATTTT. This gives the protein CASSPGLASTDTQYF.